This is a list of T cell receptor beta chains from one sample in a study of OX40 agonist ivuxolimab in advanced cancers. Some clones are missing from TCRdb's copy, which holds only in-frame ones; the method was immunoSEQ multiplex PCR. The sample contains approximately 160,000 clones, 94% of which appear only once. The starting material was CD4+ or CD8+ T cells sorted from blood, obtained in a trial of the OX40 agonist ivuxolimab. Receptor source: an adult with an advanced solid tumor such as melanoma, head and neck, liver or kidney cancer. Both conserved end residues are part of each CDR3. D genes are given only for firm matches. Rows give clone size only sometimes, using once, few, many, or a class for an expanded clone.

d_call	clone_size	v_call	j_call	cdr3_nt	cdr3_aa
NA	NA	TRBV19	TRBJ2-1	TGTGCCAGTAGTATAGGCACGGGGCGCGACAATGAGCAGTTCTTC	CASSIGTGRDNEQFF
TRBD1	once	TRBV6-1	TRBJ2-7	TGTGCCAGCAGCCCGGTGGGGACAGGGCCCTACGAGCAGTACTTC	CASSPVGTGPYEQYF
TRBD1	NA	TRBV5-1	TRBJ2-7	TGCGCCAGCAGTAGGACAGGGAAGGGCGAGCAGTACTTC	CASSRTGKGEQYF
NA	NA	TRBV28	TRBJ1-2	TGTGCCAGCAGTTTTAAGAGGCAAGGGTTCAACTATGGCTACACCTTC	CASSFKRQGFNYGYTF
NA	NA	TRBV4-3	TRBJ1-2	TGCGCCAGCAGCCAGGAGGGACGGAGCTATGGCTACACCTTC	CASSQEGRSYGYTF
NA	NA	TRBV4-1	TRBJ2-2	TGCGCCACCAACCGGCCCGGGGGTGGTTCCGGGGAGCTGTTTTTT	CATNRPGGGSGELFF
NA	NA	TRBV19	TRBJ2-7	TGTGCCAGTAGTAATCATAAGGAGTCGGTCTACGAGCAGTACTTC	CASSNHKESVYEQYF
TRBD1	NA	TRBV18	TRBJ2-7	TGTGCCAGCTCACCCGATCCGGGACAGGGGGTATACGAGCAGTACTTC	CASSPDPGQGVYEQYF
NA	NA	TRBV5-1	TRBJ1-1	TGCGCCAGCAGCTTGACGAACACTGAAGCTTTCTTT	CASSLTNTEAFF
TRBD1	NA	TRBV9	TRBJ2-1	TGTGCCAGCAGCCCAGAAGGGACAGGTAGGGTTGAGCAGTTCTTC	CASSPEGTGRVEQFF
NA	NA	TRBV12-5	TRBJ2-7	TGTGCTAGTGGTTTAATTCTCCTGGGGAGTACCTACGAGCAGTACTTC	CASGLILLGSTYEQYF
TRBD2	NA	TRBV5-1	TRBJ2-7	TGCGCCAGCAGCCTGACTAGCGGACGGGGGAGAGAGCAGTACTTC	CASSLTSGRGREQYF
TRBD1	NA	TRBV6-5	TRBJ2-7	TGTGCCAGCAGTTACTCCCCGAGGGACAGCATCTACGAGCAGTACTTC	CASSYSPRDSIYEQYF
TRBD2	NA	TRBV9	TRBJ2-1	TGTGCCAGCAGCGGCTGGACTAGCGGGAGCTCCTACAATGAGCAGTTCTTC	CASSGWTSGSSYNEQFF
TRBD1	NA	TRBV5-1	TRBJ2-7	TGCGCCAGCAGGCAGGGGGCGCAGGACTACGAGCAGTACTTC	CASRQGAQDYEQYF
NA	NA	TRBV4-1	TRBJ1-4	TGCGCCACCAAGAGGGGCAGCGCTAATGAAAAACTGTTTTTT	CATKRGSANEKLFF
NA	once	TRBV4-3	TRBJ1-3	TGCGCCAGCAGCCCCCGCTCTGGAAACACCATATATTTT	CASSPRSGNTIYF
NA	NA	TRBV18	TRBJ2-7	TGTGCCAGCTCACCACCATCCCAGGGCTCCTACGAGCAGTACTTC	CASSPPSQGSYEQYF